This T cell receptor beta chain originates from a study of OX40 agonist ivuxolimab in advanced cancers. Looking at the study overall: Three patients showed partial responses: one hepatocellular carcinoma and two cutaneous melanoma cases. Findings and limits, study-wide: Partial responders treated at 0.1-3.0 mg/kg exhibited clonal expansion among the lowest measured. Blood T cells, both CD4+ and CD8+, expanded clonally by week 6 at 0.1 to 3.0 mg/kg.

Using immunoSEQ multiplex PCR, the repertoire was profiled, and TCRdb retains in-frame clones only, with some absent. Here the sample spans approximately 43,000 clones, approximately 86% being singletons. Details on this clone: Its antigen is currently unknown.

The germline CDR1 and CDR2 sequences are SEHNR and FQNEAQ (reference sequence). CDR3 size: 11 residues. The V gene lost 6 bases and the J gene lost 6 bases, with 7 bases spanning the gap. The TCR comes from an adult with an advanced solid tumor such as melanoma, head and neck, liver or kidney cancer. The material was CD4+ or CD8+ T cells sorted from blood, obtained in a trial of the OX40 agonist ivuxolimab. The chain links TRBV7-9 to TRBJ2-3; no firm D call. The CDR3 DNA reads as TGTGCCAGCAGTCTTAGGGATACGCAGTATTTT. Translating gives CASSLRDTQYF.